Each of the 18 T cell receptor beta chains below was sequenced from the same sample in a study of blood T cell repertoires in COVID-19. Method: immunoSEQ multiplex PCR; TCRdb's copy keeps in-frame clones and lacks some. The repertoire holds 490,000 or so clones, with roughly 90% as singletons. The sequenced material came from PBMCs or T cells enriched from blood (not recorded which). The receptors come from a woman aged 40 to 50 who had recovered from COVID-19.

The V call is TRBV14, the J call TRBJ2-1; 7 bases align to TRBD2. CDR1 and CDR2 (germline): SGHDN, FVKESK. The CDR3 covers 16 residues. After removal of 1 base from V and 2 bases from J, the junction contained 5 bases not matched to a gene. The CDR3 coding sequence is TGTGCCAGCAGCCAAGTTCGGGCGGGGGCCTACAATGAGCAGTTCTTC. The encoded protein is CASSQVRAGAYNEQFF.

The J gene is TRBJ2-2, the V gene TRBV18; no clear D gene. Per the germline V gene, CDR1 is KGHSH and CDR2 is LQKENI. This CDR3 contains 14 residues. V was cut by 0 bases and J by 6 bases, with 8 bases left in between. The chain's CDR3 is CASSPPFGSGELFF. The CDR3 DNA reads as TGTGCCAGCTCACCACCGTTTGGCTCCGGGGAGCTGTTTTTT.

The DNA of the CDR3 is TGTGCCAGCAGCTTATCCCGCCCCCCGGCGGGACTAGCGGGAGGGACCGGCGATGAGCAGTTCTTC. Its protein is CASSLSRPPAGLAGGTGDEQFF. V gene TRBV7-8 combines with J gene TRBJ2-1, with TRBD2 matching over 16 bases. V trimming: 2 bases; J trimming: 8 bases; junction bases outside the gene matches: 21. Germline loops: CDR1 SGHVS, CDR2 FQNEAQ. The CDR3 contains 22 residues.

This CDR3 reads CASSLGPGQPQHF. CDR3 bases: TGTGCCAGCAGCTTAGGTCCCGGGCAGCCCCAGCATTTT. The V gene is TRBV7-6, the J gene TRBJ1-5; no reliable D call. Germline V CDR1 and CDR2: SGHVS, FNYEAQ. Deletions cut 1 base from V and 7 bases from J, with 8 bases between. The CDR3 extends over 13 amino acids.

This chain joins TRBV30 and TRBJ1-3; perhaps TRBD1 as D (5 bases). The CDR3 covers 18 residues. V was shortened by 2 bases and J by 0 bases, with 20 bases between the two germline ends. Germline V gene data show CDR1 as GTSNPN and CDR2 as SVGIG (reference sequence). CDR3 DNA: TGTGCCTGGAGTCCTGACCGACTAGACAGCTACTCTGGAAACACCATATATTTT. It codes for CAWSPDRLDSYSGNTIYF.

As regards this clone: Germline is not matched at one junction end, which may reflect a read error. This chain joins TRBV19 and TRBJ1-2; 12 bases match TRBD1. This CDR3 spans 13 amino acids. CDR1 is LNHDA and CDR2 is SQIVND in the germline V gene (reference sequence). The DNA of the CDR3 is TGTGCCAGTAGCAGGGGACAGGGGGCTTGGTTCTACTTC. Residues: CASSRGQGAWFYF.

J is TRBJ2-5 and V is TRBV11-3; D is perhaps TRBD1 (5 bases). Trimming pared 5 bases from V and 0 bases from J, leaving 13 bases between. The CDR3 totals 15 residues. The germline V gene encodes CDR1 SGHNT and CDR2 YENEEA. In DNA, the CDR3 is TGTGCCAGCAGCCGGACACGCCAGTACCAAGAGACCCAGTACTTC. Amino acid sequence: CASSRTRQYQETQYF.

CDR3 residues: CASSLTPKGSSPQHF. Written as DNA, the CDR3 is TGTGCCAGCAGCTTGACCCCTAAGGGGTCTTCGCCCCAGCATTTT. The chain links TRBV5-6 to TRBJ1-5; a possible D gene is TRBD1 (5 bases). The CDR3 runs to 15 residues. From germline, CDR1 is SGHDT and CDR2 YYEEEE. Trimming removed 1 base at V and 9 bases at J, with 17 bases between.

This sequence joins TRBV4-1 and TRBJ1-1; D unclear. Trimming stripped 0 bases from V and 2 bases from J, with 13 bases between. The CDR3 loop spans 16 amino acids. The germline V gene has CDR1 MGHRA and CDR2 YSYEKL. This CDR3 reads CASSQESGVGNTEAFF. CDR3 DNA: TGCGCCAGCAGCCAAGAATCTGGTGTGGGCAACACTGAAGCTTTCTTT.

The genes are TRBV6-5 and TRBJ2-7; TRBD1 aligns across 7 bases. With 6 bases clipped from V and 3 bases from J, the junction kept 11 bases outside the gene matches. CDR1 is MNHEY, CDR2 SVGAGI, per germline. The CDR3 runs 15 residues. Written as DNA, the CDR3 is TGTGCCAGCAGCCGGAACAGGGGTCATAACTACGAGCAGTACTTC. Translating it yields CASSRNRGHNYEQYF.

CDR3 sequence (DNA): TGTGCCAGCAGGCGACAGCTCACTGAAGCTTTCTTT. Its translation is CASRRQLTEAFF. The genes are TRBV7-2 and TRBJ1-1, with D tentatively TRBD1 (5 bases). The germline V gene encodes CDR1 SGHTA and CDR2 FQGNSA. V was pared by 6 bases and J by 4 bases, with 9 bases between. This CDR3 has 12 residues.

The genes are TRBV4-3 and TRBJ2-3; 7 bases match TRBD2. V lost 0 bases, J lost 0 bases, and 6 bases stayed unmatched. CDR1 and CDR2 from the germline V gene are LGHNA and YSLEER. The CDR3 totals 17 residues. CDR3 sequence (DNA): TGCGCCAGCAGCCAAGAGTTAGCGCGGGAGAGCACAGATACGCAGTATTTT. Translation gives CASSQELARESTDTQYF.

This chain connects TRBV27 to TRBJ2-2; no firm D call. Per germline, CDR1 MNHEY and CDR2 SMNVEV (reference sequence). This CDR3 has 13 amino acids. The ends were cut back, 3 bases at V and 9 bases at J, with 11 bases in the middle. CDR3: CASSLVTARELFF. The DNA for the CDR3 is TGTGCCAGCAGTTTGGTAACTGCCCGGGAGCTGTTTTTT.

The chain links TRBV6-4 to TRBJ1-4, with D uncertain. The CDR3 has 15 amino acids. The germline V gene has CDR1 MRHNA and CDR2 SNTAGT. V was cut by 0 bases and J by 5 bases, with 10 bases left in between. CDR3 in amino acids: CASSDSDSLNEKLFF. As DNA, the CDR3 is TGTGCCAGCAGTGACTCGGACTCCCTCAATGAAAAACTGTTTTTT.

V usage is TRBV5-6 and J usage is TRBJ2-7; 9 nucleotides align to TRBD1. Unmatched junction bases numbered 9, after V lost 9 bases and J lost 5 bases. The CDR3 runs 13 residues. The germline gives CDR1 SGHDT, CDR2 YYEEEE. The CDR3 DNA is TGTGCCACCTCATTGGACAGGGGCGACGAGCAGTACTTC. It encodes CATSLDRGDEQYF.

This sequence joins TRBV6-5 and TRBJ1-1, with D possibly TRBD1 on 6 matching bases. V was cut by 5 bases and J by 5 bases, with 12 bases left in between. The CDR3 is made up of 13 amino acids. Germline values: CDR1 MNHEY, CDR2 SVGAGI. CDR3 amino acids: CASSRGGRTEAFF. CDR3 nucleotide sequence: TGTGCCAGCAGTAGGGGGGGAAGAACTGAAGCTTTCTTT.

This clone was seen a single time. This chain connects TRBV13 to TRBJ2-1, with 8 bases fitting TRBD1. CDR3 size: 14 residues. The germline V gene encodes CDR1 PRHDT and CDR2 FYEKMQ (reference sequence). The V segment lost 3 bases and the J segment 8 bases; nucleotides outside the gene matches: 6. The CDR3 DNA reads TGTGCCAGCAGCTTGCAGGGGGCGTCGGATGAGCAGTTCTTC. Amino acid sequence: CASSLQGASDEQFF.

On this clone itself: Germline is not matched at one junction end, which may reflect a read error. J is TRBJ2-7 and V is TRBV28; a possible D gene is TRBD2 (6 bases). The CDR3 contains 15 residues. Germline CDR1 reads MDHEN; CDR2 reads SYDVKM. The CDR3 sequence is CASSLFVTSNSFPHF. The CDR3 bases are TGTGCCAGCAGTTTATTCGTAACTAGCAACTCTTTCCCCCACTTC. The full variable domain, with the rest looked up from reference TRBV28 and TRBJ2-7, is DVKVTQSSRYLVKRTGEKVFLECVQDMDHENMFWYRQDPGLGLRLIYFSYDVKMKEKGDIPEGYSVSREKKERFSLILESASTNQTSMYLCASSLFVTSNSFPHFGPGTRLTVT.